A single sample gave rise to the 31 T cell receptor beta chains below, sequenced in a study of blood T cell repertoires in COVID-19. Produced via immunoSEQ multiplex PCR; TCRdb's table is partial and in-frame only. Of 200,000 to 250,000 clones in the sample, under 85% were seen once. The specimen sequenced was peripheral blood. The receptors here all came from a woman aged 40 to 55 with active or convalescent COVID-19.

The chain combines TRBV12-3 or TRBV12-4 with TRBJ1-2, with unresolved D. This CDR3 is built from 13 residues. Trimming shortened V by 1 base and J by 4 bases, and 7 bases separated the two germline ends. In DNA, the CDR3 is TGTGCCAGCAGTTTAGTTGAGGGCTATGGCTACACCTTC. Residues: CASSLVEGYGYTF.

CDR3 coding DNA: TGTGCCAGCAGCCAAGGACAGGGGGGCACGCAGTATTTT. Translation gives CASSQGQGGTQYF. The V call is TRBV28, the J call TRBJ2-3; 10 bases align to TRBD1. Germline lookup yields CDR1 MDHEN and CDR2 SYDVKM. The CDR3 extends over 13 amino acids. With 6 bases clipped from V and 9 bases from J, the junction kept 6 bases outside the gene matches.

CDR3 DNA sequence: TGTGCCAGCAAGACTAGCGGGGGGGTCGTATACTTC. Amino acids: CASKTSGGVVYF. V gene TRBV6-5 combines with J gene TRBJ2-4; 14 nucleotides line up with TRBD2. The CDR3 consists of 12 residues. V was pared by 7 bases and J by 16 bases, with 6 bases of the junction left unmatched. CDR1 and CDR2 from the germline V gene are MNHEY and SVGAGI.

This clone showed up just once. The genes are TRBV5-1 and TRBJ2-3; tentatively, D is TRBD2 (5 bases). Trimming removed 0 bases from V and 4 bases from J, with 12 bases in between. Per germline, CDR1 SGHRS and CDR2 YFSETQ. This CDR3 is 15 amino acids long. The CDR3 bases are TGCGCCAGCAGCTTGGGTCTAGGGAGCTCAGATACGCAGTATTTT. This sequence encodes CASSLGLGSSDTQYF. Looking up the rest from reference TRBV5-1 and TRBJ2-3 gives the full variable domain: KAGVTQTPRYLIKTRGQQVTLSCSPISGHRSVSWYQQTPGQGLQFLFEYFSETQRNKGNFPGRFSGRQFSNSRSEMNVSTLELGDSALYLCASSLGLGSSDTQYFGPGTRLTVL.

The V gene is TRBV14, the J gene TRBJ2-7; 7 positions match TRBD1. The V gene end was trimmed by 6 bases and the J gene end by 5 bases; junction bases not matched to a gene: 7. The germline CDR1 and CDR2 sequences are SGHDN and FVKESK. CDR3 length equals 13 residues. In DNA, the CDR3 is TGTGCCAGCAGTCATAGACAGGGCCACGAGCAGTACTTC. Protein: CASSHRQGHEQYF.

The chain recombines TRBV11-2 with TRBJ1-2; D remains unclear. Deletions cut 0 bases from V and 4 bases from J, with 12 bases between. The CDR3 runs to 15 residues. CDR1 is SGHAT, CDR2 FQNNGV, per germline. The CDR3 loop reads CASSLDRGSAYGYTF. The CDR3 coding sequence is TGTGCCAGCAGCTTAGATCGTGGCAGTGCCTATGGCTACACCTTC.

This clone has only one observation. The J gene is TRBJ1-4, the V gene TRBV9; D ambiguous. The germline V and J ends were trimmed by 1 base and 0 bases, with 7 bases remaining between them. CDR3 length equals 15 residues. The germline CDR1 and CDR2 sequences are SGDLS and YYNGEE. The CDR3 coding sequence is TGTGCCAGCAGCGTACAGGCAGCAACTAATGAAAAACTGTTTTTT. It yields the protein CASSVQAATNEKLFF. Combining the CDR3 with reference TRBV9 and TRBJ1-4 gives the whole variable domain DSGVTQTPKHLITATGQRVTLRCSPRSGDLSVYWYQQSLDQGLQFLIQYYNGEERAKGNILERFSAQQFPDLHSELNLSSLELGDSALYFCASSVQAATNEKLFFGSGTQLSVL.

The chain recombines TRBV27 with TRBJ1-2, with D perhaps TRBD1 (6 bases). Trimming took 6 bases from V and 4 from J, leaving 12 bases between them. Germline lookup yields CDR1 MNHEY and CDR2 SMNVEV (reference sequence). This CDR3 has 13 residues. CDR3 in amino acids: CASREGGTYGYTF. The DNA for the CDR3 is TGTGCCAGCAGAGAGGGGGGGACCTATGGCTACACCTTC.

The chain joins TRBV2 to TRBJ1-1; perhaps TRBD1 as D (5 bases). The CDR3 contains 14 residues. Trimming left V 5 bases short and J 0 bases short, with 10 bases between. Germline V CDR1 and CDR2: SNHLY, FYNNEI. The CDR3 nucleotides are TGTGCCAGCAGTTCGGGGGGGATGAACACTGAAGCTTTCTTT. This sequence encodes CASSSGGMNTEAFF.

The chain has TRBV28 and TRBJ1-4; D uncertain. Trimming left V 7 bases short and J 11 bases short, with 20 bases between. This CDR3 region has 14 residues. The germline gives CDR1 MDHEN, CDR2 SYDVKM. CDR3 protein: CASIQMGRLGKLFF. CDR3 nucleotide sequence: TGTGCCAGCATTCAGATGGGTCGCCTCGGGAAACTGTTTTTT.

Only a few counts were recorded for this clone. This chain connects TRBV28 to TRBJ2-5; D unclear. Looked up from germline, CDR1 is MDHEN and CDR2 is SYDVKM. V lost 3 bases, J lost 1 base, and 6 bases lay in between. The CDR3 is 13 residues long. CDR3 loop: CASSFSSQETQYF. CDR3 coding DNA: TGTGCCAGCAGTTTTTCCAGCCAAGAGACCCAGTACTTC.

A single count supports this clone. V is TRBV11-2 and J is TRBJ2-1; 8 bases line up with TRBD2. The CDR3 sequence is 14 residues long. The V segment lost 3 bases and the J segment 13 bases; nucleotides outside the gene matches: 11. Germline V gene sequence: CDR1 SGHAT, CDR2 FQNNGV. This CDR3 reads CASSFQLAGSPQFF. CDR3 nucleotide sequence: TGTGCCAGCAGCTTTCAATTAGCGGGGAGTCCCCAGTTCTTC. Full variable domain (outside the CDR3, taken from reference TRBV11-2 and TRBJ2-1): EAGVAQSPRYKIIEKRQSVAFWCNPISGHATLYWYQQILGQGPKLLIQFQNNGVVDDSQLPKDRFSAERLKGVDSTLKIQPAKLEDSAVYLCASSFQLAGSPQFFGPGTRLTVL.

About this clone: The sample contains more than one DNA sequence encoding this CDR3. The CDR3 is CAISDRGNTEAFF. The CDR3 region has the DNA TGTGCCATCTCAGACAGGGGGAACACTGAAGCTTTCTTT. J is TRBJ1-1 and V is TRBV10-3; 8 bases fit TRBD1. The junction had 3 bases not matched to a gene; V was cut back by 8 bases and J by 1 base. In germline, CDR1 is ENHRY, CDR2 SYGVKD. The CDR3 runs to 13 residues.

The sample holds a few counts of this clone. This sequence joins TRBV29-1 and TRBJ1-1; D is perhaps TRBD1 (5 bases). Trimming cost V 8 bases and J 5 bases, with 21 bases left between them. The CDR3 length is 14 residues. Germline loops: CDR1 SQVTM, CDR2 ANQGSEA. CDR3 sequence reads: CSLQKGDGRTEAFF. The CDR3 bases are TGCAGCCTCCAAAAAGGGGACGGGAGAACTGAAGCTTTCTTT.

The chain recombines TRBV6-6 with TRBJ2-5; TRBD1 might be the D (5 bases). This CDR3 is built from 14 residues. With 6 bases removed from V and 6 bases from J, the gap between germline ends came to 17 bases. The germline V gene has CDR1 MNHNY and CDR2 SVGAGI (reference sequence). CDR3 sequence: CASREPGSAQTQYF. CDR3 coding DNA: TGTGCCAGCAGGGAGCCAGGGTCCGCGCAGACCCAGTACTTC.

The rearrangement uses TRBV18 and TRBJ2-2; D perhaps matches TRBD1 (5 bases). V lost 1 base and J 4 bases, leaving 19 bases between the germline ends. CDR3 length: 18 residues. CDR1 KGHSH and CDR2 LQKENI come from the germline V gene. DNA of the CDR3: TGTGCCAGCTCACCACTCACAGGAGCTTGGGGCGGCACCGGGGAGCTGTTTTTT. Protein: CASSPLTGAWGGTGELFF.

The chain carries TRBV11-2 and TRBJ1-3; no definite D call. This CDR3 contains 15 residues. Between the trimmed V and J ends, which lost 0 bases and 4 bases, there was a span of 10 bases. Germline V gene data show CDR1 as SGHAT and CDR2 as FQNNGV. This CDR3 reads CASSLDPGNGNTIYF. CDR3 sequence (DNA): TGTGCCAGCAGCTTAGATCCGGGGAACGGAAACACCATATATTTT.

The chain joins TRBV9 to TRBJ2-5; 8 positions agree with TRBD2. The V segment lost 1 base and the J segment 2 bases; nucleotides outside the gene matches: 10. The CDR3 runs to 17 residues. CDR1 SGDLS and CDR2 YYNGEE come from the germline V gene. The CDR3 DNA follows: TGTGCCAGCAGCGTAACCCCGGGGGGGCCGACGCAAGAGACCCAGTACTTC. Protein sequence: CASSVTPGGPTQETQYF.

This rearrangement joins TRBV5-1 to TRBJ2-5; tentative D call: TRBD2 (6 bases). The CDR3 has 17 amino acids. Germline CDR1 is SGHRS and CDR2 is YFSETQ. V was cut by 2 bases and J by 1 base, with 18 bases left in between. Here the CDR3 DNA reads TGCGCCAGCAGCTTCTTCCCATCGGGGGTGCGCCAAGAGACCCAGTACTTC. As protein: CASSFFPSGVRQETQYF.

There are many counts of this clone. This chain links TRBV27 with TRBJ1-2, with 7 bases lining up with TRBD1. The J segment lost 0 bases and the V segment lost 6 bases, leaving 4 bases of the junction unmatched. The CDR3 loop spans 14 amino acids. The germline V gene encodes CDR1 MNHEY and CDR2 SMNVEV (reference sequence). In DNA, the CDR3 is TGTGCCAGCAGCATTACAGGGGCTAACTATGGCTACACCTTC. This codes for CASSITGANYGYTF.

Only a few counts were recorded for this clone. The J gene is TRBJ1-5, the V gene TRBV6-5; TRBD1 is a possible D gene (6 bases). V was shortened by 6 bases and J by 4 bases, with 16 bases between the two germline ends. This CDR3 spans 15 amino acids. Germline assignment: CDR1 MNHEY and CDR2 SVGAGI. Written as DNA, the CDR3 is TGTGCCAGCAGGGTCGTCTGGACAGCGAATCAGCCCCAGCATTTT. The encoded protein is CASRVVWTANQPQHF.

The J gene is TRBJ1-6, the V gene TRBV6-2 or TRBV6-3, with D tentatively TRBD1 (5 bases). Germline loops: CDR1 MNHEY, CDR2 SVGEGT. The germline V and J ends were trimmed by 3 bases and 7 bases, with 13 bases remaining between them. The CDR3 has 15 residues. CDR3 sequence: CASSYSQGGNSPLHF. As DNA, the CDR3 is TGTGCCAGCAGTTATTCTCAGGGTGGCAATTCACCCCTCCACTTT.

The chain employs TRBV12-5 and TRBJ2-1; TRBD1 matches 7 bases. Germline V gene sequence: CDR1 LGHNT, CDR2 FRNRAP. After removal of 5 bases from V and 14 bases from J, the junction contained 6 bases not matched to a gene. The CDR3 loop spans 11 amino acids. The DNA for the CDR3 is TGTGCTAGTGGTAACGGGCAGGGGGAGTTCTTC. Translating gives CASGNGQGEFF.

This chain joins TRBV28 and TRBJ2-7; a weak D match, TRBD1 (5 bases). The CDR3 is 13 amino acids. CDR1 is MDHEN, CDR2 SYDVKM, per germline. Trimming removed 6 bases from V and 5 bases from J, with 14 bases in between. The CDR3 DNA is TGTGCCAGCAGCCCCCAGGGAAACCACGAGCAGTACGTC. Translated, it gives CASSPQGNHEQYV.

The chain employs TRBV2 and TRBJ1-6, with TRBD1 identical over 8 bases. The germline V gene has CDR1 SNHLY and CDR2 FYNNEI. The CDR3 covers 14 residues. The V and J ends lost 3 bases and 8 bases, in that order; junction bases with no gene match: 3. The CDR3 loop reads CASSERRGHSPLHF. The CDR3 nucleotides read TGTGCCAGCAGTGAGCGCAGGGGGCATTCACCCCTCCACTTT.

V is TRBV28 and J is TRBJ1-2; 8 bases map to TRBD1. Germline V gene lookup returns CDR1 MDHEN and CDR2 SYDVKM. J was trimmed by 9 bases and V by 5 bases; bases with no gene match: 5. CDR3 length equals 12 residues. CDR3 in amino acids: CASSTRQGSYTF. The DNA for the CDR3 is TGTGCCAGCAGTACAAGACAGGGGAGCTACACCTTC.

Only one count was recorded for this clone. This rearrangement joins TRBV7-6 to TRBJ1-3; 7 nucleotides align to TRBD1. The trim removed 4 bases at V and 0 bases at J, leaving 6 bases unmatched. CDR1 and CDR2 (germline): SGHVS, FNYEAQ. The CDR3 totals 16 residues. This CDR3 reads CASSSRTGDSGNTIYF. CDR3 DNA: TGTGCCAGCAGCTCTCGGACAGGTGACTCTGGAAACACCATATATTTT.

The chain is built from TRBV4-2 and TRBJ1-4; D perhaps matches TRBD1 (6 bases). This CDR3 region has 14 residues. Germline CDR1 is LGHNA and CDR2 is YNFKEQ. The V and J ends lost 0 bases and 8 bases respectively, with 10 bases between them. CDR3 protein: CASSQEGGFEKLFF. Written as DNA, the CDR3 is TGTGCCAGCAGCCAAGAAGGGGGTTTCGAAAAACTGTTTTTT.

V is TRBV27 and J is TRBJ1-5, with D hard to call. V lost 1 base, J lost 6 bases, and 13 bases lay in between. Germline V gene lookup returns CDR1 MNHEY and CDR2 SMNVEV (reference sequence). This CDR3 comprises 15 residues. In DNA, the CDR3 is TGTGCCAGCAGTTTATGGCCGGGGTTGAGTCAGCCCCAGCATTTT. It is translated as CASSLWPGLSQPQHF.

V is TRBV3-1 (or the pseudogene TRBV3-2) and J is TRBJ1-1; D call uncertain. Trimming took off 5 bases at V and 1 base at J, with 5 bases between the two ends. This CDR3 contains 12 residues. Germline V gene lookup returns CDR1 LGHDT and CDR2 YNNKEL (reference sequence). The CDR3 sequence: CASSTRNTEAFF. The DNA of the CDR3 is TGTGCCAGCAGCACAAGGAACACTGAAGCTTTCTTT.

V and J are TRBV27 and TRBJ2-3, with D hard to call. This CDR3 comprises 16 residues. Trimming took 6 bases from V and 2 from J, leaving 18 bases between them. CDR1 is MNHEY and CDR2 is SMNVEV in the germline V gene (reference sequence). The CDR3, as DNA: TGTGCCAGCAGGCCCCCGTCCCTCTATTCCACAGATACGCAGTATTTT. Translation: CASRPPSLYSTDTQYF.